The 9 T cell receptor beta chains in this list originate from one sample, sequenced in a study of shared clonotypes between healthy human individuals (dated by TCRdb to the early 2020s). CD8 naive samples were CD45RO-negative cells positively selected for CCR7, giving a CD45RA+CCR7+ population that excluded TemRA cells. Preparation of the library involved the immunoSEQ multiplex PCR assay. Held by TCRdb, this immuneACCESS table contains in-frame sequences only and omits some clones. Under half of the omission traces to an unresolved V gene where checked; the cause of the rest is unknown. For this sample the table gives some 2,100,000 clones, of which 90% to 95% were detected only once. Jointly, the top ten make up over 1.5% of the sample. The sequenced sample consisted of naive CD8+ T cells from PBMCs. What the cell subset or site label conveys for this sample: CD45RA+CCR7+. The origin of the receptors is a man between 18 and 29 years old in good health. Some clones in this sample may be carry-over from other donors' samples.

The V gene is TRBV10-3, the J gene TRBJ2-7; D is undetermined. The length of the CDR3 is 14 residues. V lost 6 bases and J 1 base, leaving 13 bases between the germline ends. The germline V gene encodes CDR1 ENHRY and CDR2 SYGVKD. CDR3 sequence: CAIRPQDGSYEQYF. In nucleotides, the CDR3 is TGTGCCATCAGACCCCAAGACGGGTCCTACGAGCAGTACTTC.

The J gene is TRBJ2-7, the V gene TRBV7-2; unclear D gene. Per the germline V gene, CDR1 is SGHTA and CDR2 is FQGNSA. Trimming left V 0 bases short and J 1 base short, with 7 bases between. The CDR3 contains 14 residues. The CDR3 loop is CASSLAAESYEQYF. CDR3 in DNA: TGTGCCAGCAGCTTAGCGGCAGAGTCCTACGAGCAGTACTTC.

The chain uses TRBV7-8 and TRBJ2-5; 9 bases map to TRBD1. Germline CDR1 SGHVS, CDR2 FQNEAQ. V trimming: 5 bases; J trimming: 4 bases; junction bases outside the gene matches: 11. The CDR3 contains 16 residues. CDR3 DNA sequence: TGTGCCAGCAGCCCCGAACGACAGGGGGGTAGAGAGACCCAGTACTTC. Translation gives CASSPERQGGRETQYF.

The chain joins TRBV9 to TRBJ2-1; D might be TRBD2 (5 bases). Germline assignment: CDR1 SGDLS and CDR2 YYNGEE. V was trimmed by 7 bases and J by 5 bases, leaving 13 bases between them. The CDR3 totals 13 residues. The CDR3 bases are TGTGCCAGCCAGGACTCGAACCACAATGAGCAGTTCTTC. Its translation: CASQDSNHNEQFF.

The chain carries TRBV27 and TRBJ1-1; D gene uncertain. Germline V lookup: CDR1 MNHEY, CDR2 SMNVEV (reference sequence). With 4 bases removed from V and 4 bases from J, the gap between germline ends came to 13 bases. The CDR3 extends over 14 amino acids. For the CDR3, the DNA is TGTGCCAGCAGTTCACCCAACCGGCGCACTGAAGCTTTCTTT. It codes for CASSSPNRRTEAFF.

The chain has TRBV4-3 and TRBJ2-7; a possible D gene is TRBD1 (6 bases). This CDR3 is 15 amino acids long. Germline loops: CDR1 LGHNA, CDR2 YSLEER. With 3 bases removed from V and 3 bases from J, the gap between germline ends came to 15 bases. The CDR3 DNA reads TGCGCCAGCAGCCAGGGGGCGCGGAGTCACTACGAGCAGTACTTC. Translated, it gives CASSQGARSHYEQYF.

This clone was seen a few times. J is TRBJ2-7 and V is TRBV19; 14 nucleotides align to TRBD2. From germline, CDR1 is LNHDA and CDR2 SQIVND (reference sequence). The CDR3 sequence is 14 residues long. V was pared by 6 bases and J by 6 bases, with 4 bases of the junction left unmatched. The CDR3 nucleotides are TGTGCCAGTAGCCCGGGACTAGCGGGAGTCGAGCAGTACTTC. This gives the protein CASSPGLAGVEQYF.

This chain uses TRBV5-4 with TRBJ2-2; 8 bases agree with TRBD2. V trimming: 4 bases; J trimming: 4 bases; junction bases outside the gene matches: 6. The CDR3 has 15 residues. CDR1 SGHNT and CDR2 YYREEE come from the germline V gene (reference sequence). CDR3 nucleotides: TGTGCCAGCAGCCCCACCGGGACTAGCACCGGGGAGCTGTTTTTT. As protein: CASSPTGTSTGELFF.

The genes are TRBV4-3 and TRBJ2-1; TRBD1 aligns across 10 bases. V shed 3 bases and J 6 bases; nucleotides not matched to a gene: 11. The germline V gene encodes CDR1 LGHNA and CDR2 YSLEER. The CDR3 has 17 residues. This CDR3 is CASSHLTGTGVFNEQFF. DNA for the CDR3: TGCGCCAGCAGCCACCTAACCGGGACAGGGGTTTTCAATGAGCAGTTCTTC.